The present T cell receptor (beta chain) was sequenced within a study of Ad26.COV2.S vaccination and SARS-CoV-2 variants. About the study: COV1001, an Ad26.COV2.S trial, supplied this vaccine-arm donor.

Treatment meaning: roughly 18 received Ad26.COV2.S at low or high dose, single or two shots; about 5 received placebo; per-sample allocation not given. Vaccine and placebo recipients were sampled on day 63 after the first injection. Recruitment in Boston yielded a donor of adult age, 18-55 years. TCRdb's table, derived via immunoSEQ multiplex PCR, lists solely in-frame clones and lacks some. The sample lists about 470,000 clones, around 91% occurring once. The sequencing here drew on peripheral blood, taken in a trial of Ad26.COV2.S vaccine versus placebo. The TCR originated in a person aged 18 to 65 who received the Ad26.COV2.S COVID-19 vaccine or a placebo.

The CDR3 here is CASETGPGEQYF. In DNA form, the CDR3 reads TGCGCCAGCGAGACAGGTCCGGGGGAGCAGTACTTC. The chain employs TRBV23-1 and TRBJ2-7, with D possibly TRBD1 on 6 matching bases. TRBV23-1 is sorted into the ORF group, with uncertain function. Trimming pared 8 bases from V and 7 bases from J, leaving 15 bases between. This CDR3 has 12 residues.